The rows below give T cell receptor beta chains drawn from one sample of a study of beta chain features in type 1 diabetes. Measured with immunoSEQ multiplex PCR; TCRdb has only the in-frame clones, and not every one. The table shows a few hundred thousand clones, with about 20% occurring only once. Sequencing was done on a sample of naive CD4+ T cells from blood. These receptors originate from a woman younger than 35 in good health. Both conserved end residues are part of each CDR3. D genes are given only for firm matches. Rows may omit the clone size; those that give it use once, few, many or a size class.

abundance	v_gene	j_gene	d_gene	CDR3nt	CDR3aa
.	TRBV6-5	TRBJ1-2	.	TGTGCCAGCAGTTACTCCGGGCGGGGCGACTATGGCTACACCTTC	CASSYSGRGDYGYTF
few	TRBV5-1	TRBJ1-1	.	TGCGCCAGCAGCTTGGATACAGCTAACACTGAAGCTTTCTTT	CASSLDTANTEAFF
.	TRBV9	TRBJ1-2	TRBD1	TGTGCCAGCAGCGCGCAGCAGACAGGGAGTCCCTATGGCTACACCTTC	CASSAQQTGSPYGYTF
few	TRBV27	TRBJ2-7	.	TGTGCCAGCAGTTTGGGCAGGGGTGATGAGCAGTACTTC	CASSLGRGDEQYF
once	TRBV11-3	TRBJ2-5	.	TGTGCCAGCAGCTTAGCCTCCCCCCTAGCGTTGGGAGAGACCCAGTACTTC	CASSLASPLALGETQYF
.	TRBV19	TRBJ2-3	.	TGTGCCAGTAGCCTCCAGGGGCCCCCCACAGATACGCAGTATTTT	CASSLQGPPTDTQYF
.	TRBV7-8	TRBJ2-5	TRBD2	TGTGCCAGCAGCTGGGGGGGCCAAGAGACCCAGTACTTC	CASSWGGQETQYF
.	TRBV7-2	TRBJ1-5	.	TGTGCCAGCAGCTTAAGCAGGGAACAGCCCCAGCATTTT	CASSLSREQPQHF
.	TRBV4-1	TRBJ1-5	.	TGCGCCAGCAGCCGGGGCCGTTTAGCTGGGCCCCAGCATTTT	CASSRGRLAGPQHF
few	TRBV6-6	TRBJ2-3	.	TGTGCCAGCAGCCCGCGGGACAGAGACACAGATACGCAGTATTTT	CASSPRDRDTDTQYF
.	TRBV18	TRBJ1-1	TRBD1	TGTGCCAGCTCTCTCGGCAGGGGGGCTATGAACACTGAAGCTTTCTTT	CASSLGRGAMNTEAFF
.	TRBV6-6	TRBJ1-3	.	TGTGCCAGCAGTTACGGCATCAGAACGGGAAACACCATATATTTT	CASSYGIRTGNTIYF
few	TRBV4-1	TRBJ2-2	TRBD1	TGCGCCAGCAGCACGGGACAGGCCCGCACCGGGGAGCTGTTTTTT	CASSTGQARTGELFF
few	TRBV6-5	TRBJ2-5	TRBD1	TGTGCCAGCAGTTACTCCGGACAGGGAAGCGCGGAGACCCAGTACTTC	CASSYSGQGSAETQYF
.	TRBV2	TRBJ2-4	TRBD1	TGTGCCAGCAGTGCGGGACAGGGACCGATTTTTGGCAAAAACATTCAGTACTTC	CASSAGQGPIFGKNIQYF
.	TRBV7-2	TRBJ1-4	.	TGTGCCAGCAGCTTAGGAGTCACTAATGAAAAACTGTTTTTT	CASSLGVTNEKLFF
few	TRBV6-6	TRBJ1-5	TRBD1	TGTGCCAGCAGTTCATGGACAGGGGTCAGCAATCAGCCCCAGCATTTT	CASSSWTGVSNQPQHF
few	TRBV10-3	TRBJ1-1	TRBD1	TGTGCCCTCAGGGGGCAGATGAACACTGAAGCTTTCTTT	CALRGQMNTEAFF
.	TRBV6-6	TRBJ2-5	.	TGTGCCAGCAGTTACCTCCGTGAGACCCAGTACTTC	CASSYLRETQYF
.	TRBV4-3	TRBJ2-2	TRBD2	TGCGCCAGCAGCCAACGACCAGCGGGGGGCTCACCCGGGGAGCTGTTTTTT	CASSQRPAGGSPGELFF
few	TRBV18	TRBJ2-3	.	TGTGCCAGCTCACCACTTGGTAGCGGACGCACAGATACGCAGTATTTT	CASSPLGSGRTDTQYF
.	TRBV30	TRBJ1-5	.	TGTGCCTGGAGTGCCACGATTGGGGAGCATCAGCCCCAGCATTTT	CAWSATIGEHQPQHF
.	TRBV5-1	TRBJ2-3	TRBD2	TGCGCCAGCACCCTTGGGGCTAGCGGGGTCGGAGATACGCAGTATTTT	CASTLGASGVGDTQYF
.	TRBV9	TRBJ2-7	TRBD2	TGTGCCAGCAGCGTAACCGGGACTAGCGGCTACGAGCAGTACTTC	CASSVTGTSGYEQYF
.	TRBV4-1	TRBJ2-3	TRBD2	TGCGCCAGCAGACTAGCGGGCACAGATACGCAGTATTTT	CASRLAGTDTQYF
.	TRBV2	TRBJ2-5	.	TGTGCCAGCAGCGACCTCTTCGCGACTGGGACCCAGTACTTC	CASSDLFATGTQYF
.	TRBV4-1	TRBJ2-1	TRBD2	TGCGCCAGCAAACCCAGCGGGAGTGGGAATGAGCAGTTCTTC	CASKPSGSGNEQFF
.	TRBV9	TRBJ2-7	.	TGTGCCAGCAGCCCAAGACAGGACTCCTACGAGCAGTACTTC	CASSPRQDSYEQYF
few	TRBV19	TRBJ2-5	.	TGTGCCAGTAGTATGAGAGGCCAAGAGACCCAGTACTTC	CASSMRGQETQYF
.	TRBV5-4	TRBJ2-2	.	TGTGCCAGCAGCTTGACTAGCCGGGGCGGGGAGCTGTTTTTT	CASSLTSRGGELFF
few	TRBV9	TRBJ2-5	TRBD2	TGTGCCAGCAGCGGCTTGGGACTAGCCGGGACCCAGTACTTC	CASSGLGLAGTQYF
.	TRBV30	TRBJ2-2	TRBD2	TGTGCCTGGAGTACGATAGCGGGGGGGCCGGGGGAGCTGTTTTTT	CAWSTIAGGPGELFF
.	TRBV28	TRBJ1-1	.	TGTGCCAGCAGAGCAGGGTCCGACACTGAAGCTTTCTTT	CASRAGSDTEAFF
.	TRBV18	TRBJ2-7	.	TGTGCCAGCTCACCACCCGGACTAACAGTGGGCGAGCAGTACTTC	CASSPPGLTVGEQYF
.	TRBV4-1	TRBJ1-5	TRBD1	TGCGCCAGCAGCCCCGGGACAGGGCCTAGCAATCAGCCCCAGCATTTT	CASSPGTGPSNQPQHF
.	TRBV4-3	TRBJ1-2	.	TGCGCCAGCAGCCCTCTTGGGGCAGGCACCTATGGCTACACCTTC	CASSPLGAGTYGYTF
few	TRBV21-1	TRBJ2-1	.	TGTGCCAGCAGCAATTGCGGGGGCCTCTACAATGAGCAGTTCTTC	CASSNCGGLYNEQFF
few	TRBV25-1	TRBJ1-5	.	TGTGCCAGCAGTGAACGCCCGGTGGTGATGCTCAATCAGCCCCAGCATTTT	CASSERPVVMLNQPQHF
.	TRBV5-6	TRBJ1-2	.	TGTGCCAGCCTAATTTACAGGAGTTTATCCTATGGCTACACCTTC	CASLIYRSLSYGYTF
few	TRBV29-1	TRBJ1-4	.	TGCAGCGTTGAAGATTGGCGCGGGGGTGAGACTGAAAAACTGTTTTTT	CSVEDWRGGETEKLFF
.	TRBV5-1	TRBJ2-1	TRBD1	TGCGCCAGCAGCTTGCAGACAGGGGTCCGCAATGAGCAGTTCTTC	CASSLQTGVRNEQFF
.	TRBV30	TRBJ2-7	.	TGTGCCTGGAGTGTGGACAGCTCCTACGAGCAGTACTTC	CAWSVDSSYEQYF
.	TRBV19	TRBJ1-1	.	TGTGCCAGTACCGCGGGATTGAACACTGAAGCTTTCTTT	CASTAGLNTEAFF
few	TRBV30	TRBJ1-5	TRBD1	TGTGCCTGGAGCGCGAGGGGACAGGGAATAAAGCCCCAGCATTTT	CAWSARGQGIKPQHF